The source of this TCR beta chain is a study of T cell responses to AZD1222 COVID-19 vaccine. Trimming pared 5 bases from V and 4 bases from J, leaving 17 bases between. This CDR3 is built from 15 residues. Germline V CDR1 and CDR2: GTSNPN, SVGIG (reference sequence). Regarding the study as a whole: In a largely white British group with more females than males, clonal diversity was possibly underestimated.

TCRdb keeps only in-frame clones here, not all; method: immunoSEQ multiplex PCR. Among around 110,000 clones, roughly 90% were seen once, and the ten largest hold around 8.6%. In its sample, this clone was seen once. Antigen specificity is unknown. The sample consisted of peripheral blood, taken 28 days after the second AZD1222 dose. The V call is TRBV30, the J call TRBJ2-2; the D gene could be TRBD1 or TRBD2 (5 bases each). The receptor was derived from an adult who received the AZD1222 COVID-19 vaccine. The DNA for the CDR3 is TGTGCCTGGTCCCCTCCCGGGGCAGGCACCGGGGAGCTGTTTTTT. It yields the protein CAWSPPGAGTGELFF.